The clone carrying this TCR beta chain was counted between two and nine times. The antigen is unknown. This specimen belongs to a study of T cells after yellow fever vaccination. MiXCR, applied by TCRdb to the 5' RACE reads, yields one record per CDR3 protein. The table has under 500,000 distinct CDR3 sequences, about 17% seen once. Study-wide points: The secondary response peaked faster, at day 5 versus 15, but was weaker.

The CDR3 has 14 amino acids. The V and J ends lost 6 bases and 1 base respectively, with 12 bases between them. Germline CDR1 reads ENHRY; CDR2 reads SYGVKD. The sequences come from PBMCs, collected before the yellow fever booster vaccination. This chain links TRBV10-3 with TRBJ1-1; tentative D call: TRBD1 (5 bases). The clonotype comes from a man younger than 35 who received the YFV17D yellow fever vaccine. DNA for the CDR3: TGTGCCATCAGCAGGGACGGGGAGAACACTGAAGCTTTCTTT. It specifies CAISRDGENTEAFF.